The source of this T cell receptor (beta chain) is a study of glioma-infiltrating T cells. Broader study findings: Only very few CDR3 sequences appeared in both tissue and blood. Above-expected tissue-blood divergence occurred in all gliomas, most in low-grade ones.

The iRepertoire nested amplicon-rescue multiplex PCR amplified TCR alpha and beta CDR3s from RNA. Using its own MiXCR run on the multiplex PCR reads, TCRdb lists one record per CDR3 protein. The data hold over 120,000 distinct CDR3 sequences, with roughly two fifths observed a single time. For this clonotype: Its antigen is not known.

Germline CDR1 is SQVTM and CDR2 is ANQGSEA. The germline V and J ends were trimmed by 0 bases and 4 bases, with 8 bases remaining between them. This CDR3 spans 13 amino acids. The sequenced material came from glioma tissue, nonneoplastic brain tissue, or PBMCs (not recorded which). This sequence joins TRBV29-1 and TRBJ2-3; D is possibly TRBD1 (5 bases). This receptor was identified in a human donor with low-grade glioma or glioblastoma, undergoing nonglioma brain surgery, or in good health (not recorded which). The CDR3 bases are TGCAGCGTTGAAGAAATACAGGCAGATACGCAGTATTTT. Residues: CSVEEIQADTQYF.